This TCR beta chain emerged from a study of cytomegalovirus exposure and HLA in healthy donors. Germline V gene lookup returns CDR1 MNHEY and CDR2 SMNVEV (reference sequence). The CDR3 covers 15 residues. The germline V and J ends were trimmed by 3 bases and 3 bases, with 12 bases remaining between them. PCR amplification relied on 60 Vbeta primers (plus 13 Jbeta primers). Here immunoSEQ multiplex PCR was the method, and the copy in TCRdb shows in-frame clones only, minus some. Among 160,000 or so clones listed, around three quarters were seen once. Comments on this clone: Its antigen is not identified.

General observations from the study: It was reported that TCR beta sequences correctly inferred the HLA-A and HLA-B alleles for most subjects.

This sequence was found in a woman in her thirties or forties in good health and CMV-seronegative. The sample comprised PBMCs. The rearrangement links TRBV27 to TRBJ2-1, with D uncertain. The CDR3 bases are TGTGCCAGCAGTTTCACCAGTAACTACTACAATGAGCAGTTCTTC. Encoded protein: CASSFTSNYYNEQFF.